These T cell receptor beta chains were read from a single sample in a study of cytomegalovirus exposure and HLA in healthy donors. Method: immunoSEQ multiplex PCR; TCRdb's copy keeps in-frame clones and lacks some. The repertoire consists of approximately 270,000 clones, with roughly 89% occurring once and the leading ten covering more than 0.35%. The sample comprised PBMCs. These TCRs come from a woman in her late teens or twenties in good health and CMV-seronegative. Both conserved end residues are part of each CDR3. A D gene is named only where the DNA matches it firmly. Not all rows give a size; the values are once, few, many and, for expanded clones, a class.

>.|.|TRBJ2-5|TRBV13
CASSSFREEETQYF
TGTGCCAGCAGCTCCTTTAGGGAGGAGGAGACCCAGTACTTC
>.|.|TRBJ2-3|TRBV7-9
CASSLPISGATDTQYF
TGTGCCAGCAGCTTACCTATATCTGGGGCCACAGATACGCAGTATTTT
>.|.|TRBJ2-7|TRBV9
CASSVVAGPSLYEQYF
TGTGCCAGCAGCGTAGTTGCGGGGCCGTCCCTTTACGAGCAGTACTTC
>.|.|TRBJ1-5|TRBV2
CASSVGGSPQHF
TGTGCCAGCAGTGTTGGGGGGTCCCCCCAGCATTTT
>TRBD1|.|TRBJ1-1|TRBV6-5
CASSPRGLDTEAFF
TGTGCCAGCAGTCCGAGGGGGCTCGACACTGAAGCTTTCTTT
>.|.|TRBJ2-1|TRBV29-1
CSVMRAGQFF
TGCAGCGTCATGAGAGCGGGGCAGTTCTTC
>TRBD1|.|TRBJ1-4|TRBV5-5
CASSQGQGLDELFF
TGTGCCAGCAGCCAGGGACAGGGATTGGATGAACTGTTTTTT
>.|few|TRBJ2-2|TRBV5-4
CASSLVSGPNTGELFF
TGTGCCAGCAGCTTGGTTTCAGGGCCGAACACCGGGGAGCTGTTTTTT
>TRBD2|.|TRBJ2-3|TRBV27
CASSLPPGLAGVLRTDTQYF
TGTGCCAGCAGTTTACCTCCGGGACTAGCGGGCGTATTACGCACAGATACGCAGTATTTT
>TRBD1|.|TRBJ1-5|TRBV6-6
CASRNRGLQPQHF
TGTGCCAGCAGAAACAGGGGATTGCAGCCCCAGCATTTT
>.|.|TRBJ2-7|TRBV11-2
CASSPEAQLRYEQYF
TGTGCCAGCAGCCCAGAGGCTCAATTACGCTACGAGCAGTACTTC
>TRBD2|once|TRBJ2-7|TRBV28
CASSGLGPYEQYF
TGTGCCAGCAGTGGACTAGGACCCTACGAGCAGTACTTC
>TRBD2|.|TRBJ2-6|TRBV2
CASVRGLGTPGANVLTF
TGTGCCAGCGTCCGGGGACTAGGGACTCCTGGGGCCAACGTCCTGACTTTC
>.|.|TRBJ2-7|TRBV29-1
CSVAAATYEQYF
TGCAGCGTTGCAGCGGCAACCTACGAGCAGTACTTC
>.|few|TRBJ1-5|TRBV6-6
CASRDAGSEPQHF
TGTGCCAGCAGGGATGCGGGTTCCGAGCCCCAGCATTTT
>TRBD2|once|TRBJ2-3|TRBV7-2
CASSRRSGGGASRTDTQYF
TGTGCCAGCAGCCGACGGTCTGGCGGGGGGGCATCTCGCACAGATACGCAGTATTTT